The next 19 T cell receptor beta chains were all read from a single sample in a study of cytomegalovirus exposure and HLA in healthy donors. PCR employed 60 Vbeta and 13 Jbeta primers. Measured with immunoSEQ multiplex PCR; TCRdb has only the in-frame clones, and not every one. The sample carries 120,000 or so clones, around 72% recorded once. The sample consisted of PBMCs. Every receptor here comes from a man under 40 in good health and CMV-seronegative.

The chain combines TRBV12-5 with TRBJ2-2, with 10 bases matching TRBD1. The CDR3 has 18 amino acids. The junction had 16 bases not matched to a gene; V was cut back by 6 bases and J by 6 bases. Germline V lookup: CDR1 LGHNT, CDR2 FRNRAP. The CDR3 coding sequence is TGTGCTAGTGGGACCAGCCGGGACAGGGGAGGGCGTCCCGGGGAGCTGTTTTTT. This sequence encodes CASGTSRDRGGRPGELFF. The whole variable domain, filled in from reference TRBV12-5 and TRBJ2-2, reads DARVTQTPRHKVTEMGQEVTMRCQPILGHNTVFWYRQTMMQGLELLAYFRNRAPLDDSGMPKDRFSAEMPDATLATLKIQPSEPRDSAVYFCASGTSRDRGGRPGELFFGEGSRLTVL.

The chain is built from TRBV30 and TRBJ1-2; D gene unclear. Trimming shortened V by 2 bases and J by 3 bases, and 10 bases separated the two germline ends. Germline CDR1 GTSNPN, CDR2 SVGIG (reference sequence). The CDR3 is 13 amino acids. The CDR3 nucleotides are TGTGCCTGGAGTTCCCCCCCGGACTATGGCTACACCTTC. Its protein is CAWSSPPDYGYTF.

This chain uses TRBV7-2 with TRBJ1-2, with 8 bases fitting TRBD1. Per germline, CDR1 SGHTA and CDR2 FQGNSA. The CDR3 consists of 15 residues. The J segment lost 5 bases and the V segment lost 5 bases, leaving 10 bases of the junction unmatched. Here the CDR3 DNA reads TGTGCCAGCAGCCGTCATGAGGGACAGGTTTATGGCTACACCTTC. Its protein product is CASSRHEGQVYGYTF.

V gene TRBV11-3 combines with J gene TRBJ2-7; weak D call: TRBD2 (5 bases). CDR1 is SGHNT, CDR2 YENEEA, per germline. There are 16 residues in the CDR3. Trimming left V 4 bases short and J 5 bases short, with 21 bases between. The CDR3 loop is CASSSSPGNSAHEQYF. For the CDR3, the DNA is TGTGCCAGCAGCTCATCACCCGGGAACAGCGCCCACGAGCAGTACTTC.

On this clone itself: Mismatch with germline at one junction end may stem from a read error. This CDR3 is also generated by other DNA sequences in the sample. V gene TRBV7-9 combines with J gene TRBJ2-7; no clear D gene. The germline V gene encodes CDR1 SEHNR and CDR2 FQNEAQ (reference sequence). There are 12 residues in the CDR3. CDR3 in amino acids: CSSSLSPYEQYF. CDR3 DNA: TGTTCCAGCAGCTTAAGCCCCTACGAGCAGTACTTC.

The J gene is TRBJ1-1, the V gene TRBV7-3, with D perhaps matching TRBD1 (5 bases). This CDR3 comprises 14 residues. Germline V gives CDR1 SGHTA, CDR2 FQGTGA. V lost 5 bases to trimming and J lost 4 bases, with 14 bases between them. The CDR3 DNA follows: TGTGCCAGCAGCCAGGGCCCAACCCTCACTGAAGCTTTCTTT. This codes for CASSQGPTLTEAFF.

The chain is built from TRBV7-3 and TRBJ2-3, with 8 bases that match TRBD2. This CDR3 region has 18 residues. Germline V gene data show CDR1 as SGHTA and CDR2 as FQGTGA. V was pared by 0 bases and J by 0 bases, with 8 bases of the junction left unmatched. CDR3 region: CASSLTPRSGGSTDTQYF. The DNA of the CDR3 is TGTGCCAGCAGCTTAACGCCCCGGAGCGGGGGTAGCACAGATACGCAGTATTTT. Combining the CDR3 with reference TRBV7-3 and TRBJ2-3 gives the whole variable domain GAGVSQTPSNKVTEKGKYVELRCDPISGHTALYWYRQSLGQGPEFLIYFQGTGAADDSGLPNDRFFAVRPEGSVSTLKIQRTERGDSAVYLCASSLTPRSGGSTDTQYFGPGTRLTVL.

The chain's CDR3 is CASSLRAATGVSDTQYF. CDR3 DNA: TGTGCCAGCAGTTTAAGAGCGGCGACAGGGGTTTCAGATACGCAGTATTTT. The chain employs TRBV27 and TRBJ2-3; 8 nucleotides match TRBD1. The germline CDR1 and CDR2 sequences are MNHEY and SMNVEV (reference sequence). This CDR3 is built from 17 residues. V dropped 2 bases and J dropped 4; count of bases not matched to a gene: 11.

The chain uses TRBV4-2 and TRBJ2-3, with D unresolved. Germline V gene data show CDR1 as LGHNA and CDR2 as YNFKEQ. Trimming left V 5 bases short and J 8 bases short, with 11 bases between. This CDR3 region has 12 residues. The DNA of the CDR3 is TGTGCCAGCAGCACGACCGGCGGTACGCAGTATTTT. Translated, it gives CASSTTGGTQYF.

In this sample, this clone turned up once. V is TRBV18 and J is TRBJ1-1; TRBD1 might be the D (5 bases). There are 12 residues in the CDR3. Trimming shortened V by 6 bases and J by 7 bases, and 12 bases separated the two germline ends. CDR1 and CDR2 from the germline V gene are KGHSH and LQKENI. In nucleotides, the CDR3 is TGTGCCAGCTCCAGGATGGGGGGTGAAGCTTTCTTT. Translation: CASSRMGGEAFF.

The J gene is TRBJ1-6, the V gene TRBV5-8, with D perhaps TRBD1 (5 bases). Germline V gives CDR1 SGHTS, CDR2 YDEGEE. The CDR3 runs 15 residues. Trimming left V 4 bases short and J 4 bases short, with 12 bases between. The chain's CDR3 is CASSPGAAYNSPLHF. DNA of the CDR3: TGTGCCAGCAGCCCTGGGGCAGCGTATAATTCACCCCTCCACTTT.

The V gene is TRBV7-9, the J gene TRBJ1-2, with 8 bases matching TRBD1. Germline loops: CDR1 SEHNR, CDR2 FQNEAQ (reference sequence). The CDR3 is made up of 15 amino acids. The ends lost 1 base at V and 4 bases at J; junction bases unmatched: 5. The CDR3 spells CASSLGQGAFYGYTF. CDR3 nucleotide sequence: TGTGCCAGCAGCTTAGGCCAGGGGGCATTCTATGGCTACACCTTC.

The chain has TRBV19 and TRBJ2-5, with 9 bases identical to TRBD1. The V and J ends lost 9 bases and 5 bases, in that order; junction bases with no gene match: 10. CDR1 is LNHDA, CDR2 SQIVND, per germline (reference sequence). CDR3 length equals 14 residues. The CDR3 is CASLPTGGGETQYF. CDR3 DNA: TGTGCCAGCCTACCGACAGGGGGAGGGGAGACCCAGTACTTC.

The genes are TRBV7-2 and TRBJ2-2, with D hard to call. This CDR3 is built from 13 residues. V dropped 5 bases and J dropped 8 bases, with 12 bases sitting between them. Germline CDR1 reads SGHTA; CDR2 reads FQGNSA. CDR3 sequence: CASSPFRSGELFF. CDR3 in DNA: TGTGCCAGCAGCCCCTTCAGATCAGGGGAGCTGTTTTTT.

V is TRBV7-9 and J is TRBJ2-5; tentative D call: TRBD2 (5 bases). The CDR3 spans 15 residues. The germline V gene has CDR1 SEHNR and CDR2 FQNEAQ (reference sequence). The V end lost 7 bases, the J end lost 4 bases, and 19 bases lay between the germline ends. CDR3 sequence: CASMTGSDPIETQYF. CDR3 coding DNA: TGTGCCAGCATGACGGGGTCAGACCCCATAGAGACCCAGTACTTC.

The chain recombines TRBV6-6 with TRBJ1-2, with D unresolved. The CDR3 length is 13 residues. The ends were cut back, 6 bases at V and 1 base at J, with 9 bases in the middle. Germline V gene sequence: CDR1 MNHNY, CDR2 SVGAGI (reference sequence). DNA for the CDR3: TGTGCCAGCAGCTCCGGGGTTAACTATGGCTACACCTTC. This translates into CASSSGVNYGYTF.

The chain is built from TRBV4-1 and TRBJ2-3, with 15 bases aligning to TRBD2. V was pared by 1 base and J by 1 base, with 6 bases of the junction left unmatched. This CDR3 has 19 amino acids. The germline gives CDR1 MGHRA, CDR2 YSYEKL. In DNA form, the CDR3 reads TGCGCCAGCAGCCAAGCCGGACTAGCGGGGGGGCAGGGCACAGATACGCAGTATTTT. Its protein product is CASSQAGLAGGQGTDTQYF.

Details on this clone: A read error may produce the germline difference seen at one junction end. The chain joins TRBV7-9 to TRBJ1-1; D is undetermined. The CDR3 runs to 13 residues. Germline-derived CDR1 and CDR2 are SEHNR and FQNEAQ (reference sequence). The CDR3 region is CSSSPHGSAEAFF. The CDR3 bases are TGTTCCAGCAGCCCGCATGGTAGCGCTGAAGCTTTCTTT.

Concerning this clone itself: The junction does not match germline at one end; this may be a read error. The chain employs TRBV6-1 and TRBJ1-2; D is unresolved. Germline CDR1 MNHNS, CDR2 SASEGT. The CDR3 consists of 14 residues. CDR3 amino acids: CASKVSAGNYGHTF. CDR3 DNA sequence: TGTGCCAGCAAGGTCTCTGCGGGGAACTATGGCCACACCTTC.